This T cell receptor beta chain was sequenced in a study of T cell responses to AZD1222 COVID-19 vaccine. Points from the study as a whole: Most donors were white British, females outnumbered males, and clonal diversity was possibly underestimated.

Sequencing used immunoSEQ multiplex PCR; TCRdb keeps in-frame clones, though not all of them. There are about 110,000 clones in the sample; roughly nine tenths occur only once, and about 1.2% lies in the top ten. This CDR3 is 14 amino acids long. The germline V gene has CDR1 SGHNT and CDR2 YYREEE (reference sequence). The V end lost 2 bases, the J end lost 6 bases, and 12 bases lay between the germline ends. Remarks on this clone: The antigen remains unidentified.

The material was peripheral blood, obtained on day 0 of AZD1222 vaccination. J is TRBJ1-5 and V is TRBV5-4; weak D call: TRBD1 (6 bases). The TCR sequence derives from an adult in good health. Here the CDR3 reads CASSFSQGSQPQHF. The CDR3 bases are TGTGCCAGCAGCTTCTCACAGGGTTCTCAGCCCCAGCATTTT. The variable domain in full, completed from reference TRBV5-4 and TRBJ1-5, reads ETGVTQSPTHLIKTRGQQVTLRCSSQSGHNTVSWYQQALGQGPQFIFQYYREEENGRGNFPPRFSGLQFPNYSSELNVNALELDDSALYLCASSFSQGSQPQHFGDGTRLSIL.